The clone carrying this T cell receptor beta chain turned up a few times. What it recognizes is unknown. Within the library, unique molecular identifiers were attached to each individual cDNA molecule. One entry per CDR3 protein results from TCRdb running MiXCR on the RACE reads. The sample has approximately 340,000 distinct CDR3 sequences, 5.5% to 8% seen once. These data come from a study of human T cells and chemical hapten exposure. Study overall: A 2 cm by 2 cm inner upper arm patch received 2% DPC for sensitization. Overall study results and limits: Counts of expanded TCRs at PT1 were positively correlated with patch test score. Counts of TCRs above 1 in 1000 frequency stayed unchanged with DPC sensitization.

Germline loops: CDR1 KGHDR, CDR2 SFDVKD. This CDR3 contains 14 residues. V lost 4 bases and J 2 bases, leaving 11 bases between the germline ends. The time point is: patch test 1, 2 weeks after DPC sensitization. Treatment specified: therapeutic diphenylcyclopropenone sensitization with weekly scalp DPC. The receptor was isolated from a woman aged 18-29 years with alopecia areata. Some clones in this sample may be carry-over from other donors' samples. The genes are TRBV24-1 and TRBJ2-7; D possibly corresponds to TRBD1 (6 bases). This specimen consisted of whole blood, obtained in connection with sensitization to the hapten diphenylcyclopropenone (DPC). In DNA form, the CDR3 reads TGTGCCACCAGTGACCTTGACAGGACCTACGAGCAGTACTTC. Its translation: CATSDLDRTYEQYF.